A selection of T cell receptor beta chains follows, all from one sample in a study of blood T cell repertoires in COVID-19. Assay: immunoSEQ multiplex PCR; the TCRdb copy retains only in-frame clones and omits some. Found here are some 89,000 clones, roughly 89% of them singletons; the top ten hold more than 2%. The sequencing input was peripheral blood. The source of these receptors is a man between 50 and 59 years old with acute or convalescent COVID-19. CDR3s include the opening cysteine and the closing phenylalanine or tryptophan. The order of the fields is J gene, D gene, clone size, V gene, CDR3 DNA, CDR3 protein. A D gene is named only where the DNA matches it firmly. A row's size may be missing; if present it is once, few, many or a size class.

>TRBJ2-1|-|-|TRBV7-8
TGTGCCAGCAGCTTACGGGCGACTAACAATGAGCAGTTCTTC
CASSLRATNNEQFF
>TRBJ1-1|-|-|TRBV4-1
TGCGCCAGCAGCGACCGAACGCGACATCAGTACACTGAAGCTTTCTTT
CASSDRTRHQYTEAFF
>TRBJ1-4|-|-|TRBV4-3
TGCGCCAGCAGCCACTTAAGCGGGGAAAAACTGTTTTTT
CASSHLSGEKLFF
>TRBJ2-1|-|-|TRBV6-4
TGTGCCAGCAGCAGACAGACTTACAATGAGCAGTTCTTC
CASSRQTYNEQFF
>TRBJ2-1|-|-|TRBV3-1/TRBV3-2
TGTGCCAGCAGCCCGAGGATGGGGGGATATGAGCAGTTCTTC
CASSPRMGGYEQFF
>TRBJ1-1|-|-|TRBV25-1
TGTGCCAGCAGTGAACGGGGGAACACTGAAGCTTTCTTT
CASSERGNTEAFF
>TRBJ2-1|-|-|TRBV13
TGTGCCAGCAGCGCCCTCCAGTACAATGAGCAGTTCTTC
CASSALQYNEQFF
>TRBJ2-7|-|-|TRBV21-1
TGTGCCAGCAGCACCCAACTTTCGGTTGGGCGGGAGGTTTACGAGCAGTACTTC
CASSTQLSVGREVYEQYF
>TRBJ1-2|TRBD1|-|TRBV4-2
TGTGCCAGCAGCCAAGATTACACTTCAGGGGGCCTCTATGGCTACACCTTC
CASSQDYTSGGLYGYTF
>TRBJ2-1|-|-|TRBV5-4
TGTGCCAGCCCCGGAGGAGAGGGCAATGAGCAGTTCTTC
CASPGGEGNEQFF
>TRBJ2-7|-|-|TRBV5-1
TGCGCCAGCAGCACGGCCTACGAGCAGTACTTC
CASSTAYEQYF
>TRBJ2-5|TRBD1|once|TRBV7-2
TGTGCCAGCAGCCCGAGGACAGGGTTAGAGACCCAGTACTTC
CASSPRTGLETQYF
>TRBJ2-7|-|-|TRBV28
TGTGCCAGCAGCCTAGGAGTTAATTTCGAGCAGTACTTC
CASSLGVNFEQYF
>TRBJ2-1|-|-|TRBV6-2/TRBV6-3
TGTGCCAGCAGTCCCCGGACAGACAATGAGCAGTTCTTC
CASSPRTDNEQFF
>TRBJ2-2|TRBD1|-|TRBV11-2
TGTGCCAGCAGACCGGGACAGGGAAGGAGGGTGGCCACTACCGGGGAGCTGTTTTTT
CASRPGQGRRVATTGELFF
>TRBJ2-1|-|-|TRBV12-2
TGTGCAAGTCGCTTAGCGAAGACTAGCGGGTGCCTTAATGAGCAGTTCTTC
CASRLAKTSGCLNEQFF
>TRBJ2-1|TRBD1|-|TRBV19
TGTGCCAGTAGTATGGGACAGGGTTTCGATGAGCAGTTCTTC
CASSMGQGFDEQFF
>TRBJ1-6|TRBD1|-|TRBV9
TGTGCCAGCAGCCCAGGGACAGGGAATTCACCCCTCCACTTT
CASSPGTGNSPLHF
>TRBJ2-7|-|-|TRBV11-1
TGTGCCAGCAGCTCCCAGGGCTACGAGCAGTACTTC
CASSSQGYEQYF
>TRBJ2-2|-|-|TRBV4-1
TGCGCCAGCATGGACAGTCTAACCACCGGGGAGCTGTTTTTT
CASMDSLTTGELFF
>TRBJ2-1|-|-|TRBV7-9
TGTGCCAGCAGCTTGAGTACCGACAATGAGCAGTTCTTC
CASSLSTDNEQFF
>TRBJ2-1|TRBD1|-|TRBV4-3
TGCGCCAGCAGCCAAACGGACAGGGCTCCGGGTGAGCAGTTCTTC
CASSQTDRAPGEQFF
>TRBJ1-5|-|-|TRBV19
TGTGCCACCGCCCGGGGAGGCCGCCCGGGTCAGCCCCAGCATTTT
CATARGGRPGQPQHF
>TRBJ2-1|TRBD2|-|TRBV10-2
TGCGCCAGCAGTGACCTATTACTAGCGGGAGCAGGTGGTGAGCAGTTCTTC
CASSDLLLAGAGGEQFF
>TRBJ1-2|TRBD1|-|TRBV7-9
TGTGCCAGCAGCGCCCCCGGGACAGGGAACTATGGCTACACCTTC
CASSAPGTGNYGYTF
>TRBJ2-3|TRBD2|-|TRBV6-2/TRBV6-3
TGTGCCAGCAGCCCCCCCCTAGCGGGGAGAACAGATACGCAGTATTTT
CASSPPLAGRTDTQYF
>TRBJ1-2|-|-|TRBV10-3
TGTGCCAGTACGGACAGACCTAACTATGGCTACACCTTC
CASTDRPNYGYTF
>TRBJ2-7|TRBD2|-|TRBV3-1/TRBV3-2
TGTGCCAGCAGCCCCTTTCTAGCGGGAGGCCCCTACGAGCAGTACTTC
CASSPFLAGGPYEQYF
>TRBJ1-5|-|-|TRBV28
TGTGCCAGCAGATCGGTCGATCAGCCCCAGCATTTT
CASRSVDQPQHF
>TRBJ1-1|-|-|TRBV30
TGTGCCTGGAGTGATTCCGGGACTGAAGCTTTCTTT
CAWSDSGTEAFF
>TRBJ2-2|-|-|TRBV5-1
TGCGCCAGCAGCTTGGGGGGCGCGAACGGGGAGCTGTTTTTT
CASSLGGANGELFF
>TRBJ2-7|-|-|TRBV11-2
TGTGCCAGCAGCGCCCAGGCGGGGCTGGGGTCCTACGAGCAGTACTTC
CASSAQAGLGSYEQYF
>TRBJ1-6|-|-|TRBV7-2
TGTGCCAGCAGCAAAGCCGCCAGGGGAATGGAATCACCCCTCCACTTT
CASSKAARGMESPLHF
>TRBJ1-1|-|few|TRBV5-5
TGTGCCAGCAGCGCCACGGGAGGGGGGACTGAAGCTTTCTTT
CASSATGGGTEAFF
>TRBJ1-1|TRBD1|-|TRBV3-1/TRBV3-2
TGTGCCAGCAGCCAGACAGGGCAGACTGAAGCTTTCTTT
CASSQTGQTEAFF
>TRBJ2-1|-|-|TRBV5-1
TGCGCCAGCAGCTTGACCCAACTGTCCCTTACCTACAATGAGCAGTTCTTC
CASSLTQLSLTYNEQFF
>TRBJ1-2|TRBD1|-|TRBV19
TGTGCCAGTAGACTCACTAAGGGACAGGGAGTCTCCCGATATGGCTACACCTTC
CASRLTKGQGVSRYGYTF
>TRBJ1-1|TRBD1|-|TRBV19
TGTGCCAGTAGGCAGGGGGCGCGCGCTTTCTTT
CASRQGARAFF
>TRBJ1-6|-|-|TRBV19
TGTGCCAGTAGTATCACAGGAGGGAATTCACCCCTCCACTTT
CASSITGGNSPLHF
>TRBJ1-1|TRBD1|-|TRBV5-1
TGCGCCAGCAGCTTGAGATCGGGACAGGGTAGTCACACTGAAGCTTTCTTT
CASSLRSGQGSHTEAFF
>TRBJ1-3|-|-|TRBV5-6
TGTGCCAGCAGCCCCGACTCGGGGGCTGGAAACACCATATATTTT
CASSPDSGAGNTIYF
>TRBJ1-2|-|-|TRBV3-1/TRBV3-2
TGTGCCAGCTCGGGGGAAGTATATGGCTACACCTTC
CASSGEVYGYTF
>TRBJ2-4|-|-|TRBV6-1
TGTGCCAGCAGTGAGCCATTAGGGGGACTAACTAAAAACATTCAGTACTTC
CASSEPLGGLTKNIQYF
>TRBJ2-3|TRBD1|-|TRBV4-1
TGCGCCAGCAGCCAAGATAGTCGACAGGGATACACAGATACGCAGTATTTT
CASSQDSRQGYTDTQYF
>TRBJ1-6|TRBD1|-|TRBV4-1
TGCGCCAGCAGCTCCCGTCCCGGGACAGGGTCTGGGAATTCACCCCTCCACTTT
CASSSRPGTGSGNSPLHF
>TRBJ2-5|-|-|TRBV4-1
TGCGCCAGCAGCCAAGCTTGGAGCGGGACACAGAGTCAAGAGACCCAGTACTTC
CASSQAWSGTQSQETQYF
>TRBJ2-7|-|-|TRBV19
TGTGCCAGTAGCATCCAGGGTGCCCTTCGCGAGCAGTACTTC
CASSIQGALREQYF
>TRBJ1-5|-|-|TRBV28
TGTGCCAGCAGCCCGTATCGGCGGCAGCCCCAGCATTTT
CASSPYRRQPQHF
>TRBJ1-6|TRBD1|-|TRBV12-3/TRBV12-4
TGTGCCAGCTGGACAGGGACAAATTCACCCCTCCACTTT
CASWTGTNSPLHF
>TRBJ1-1|-|-|TRBV6-5
TGTGCCAGCAGTCCCCCGTGGGGAGCTGAAGCTTTCTTT
CASSPPWGAEAFF
>TRBJ1-1|-|few|TRBV11-3
TGTGCCAGCAGCGTACAGGGAAGGGACACTGAAGCTTTCTTT
CASSVQGRDTEAFF
>TRBJ2-6|-|-|TRBV19
TGTGCCAGTAGTCGGGGGGCCAACGTCCTGACTTTC
CASSRGANVLTF